Below, 8 T cell receptor beta chains from the same sample are listed, as sequenced in a study of tumor and adjacent non-tumor tissue in lung cancer (dated by TCRdb to 2016 to 2019). The method behind the library was multiplex PCR. The sample was run on an Illumina HiSeq 2500. TCRbeta libraries were constructed through three rounds of nested PCR with primers (Table S4) according to protocols adapted from ARM-PCR. Using fastp at Q25 and MiXCR, TCRdb reprocessed the public reads and kept productive beta chains. Entries are consolidated by CDR3 protein sequence, retaining the most common genes and DNA. The sample table contains about 70,000 distinct CDR3 sequences; only one count was recorded for 60% to 75% of them. The biggest ten clones account for 28% of the sample. RNA was extracted from bulk unsorted tissue and checked for quality with a NanoDrop ND-1000 and an Agilent 2100. The sequencing sample was made of lung tumor tissue. The receptors were sampled from a man aged 60-69 years with non-small cell lung cancer.

This clonotype was counted many times. The CDR3 coding sequence is TGTGCCAGCAGGGGGGGCGGAGGCAATCAGCCCCAGCATTTT. It encodes CASRGGGGNQPQHF. The chain links TRBV6-1 to TRBJ1-5; D perhaps matches TRBD1 (6 bases). The V gene's germline CDR1 is MNHNS and CDR2 SASEGT. This CDR3 has 14 amino acids. Trimming removed 6 bases at V and 2 bases at J, with 11 bases between.

This clonotype appeared a single time. Compared with germline, one end of the junction differs, possibly owing to a read error. The chain employs TRBV28 and TRBJ2-3, with TRBD2 matching over 8 bases. Germline CDR1 MDHEN, CDR2 SYDVKM. The CDR3 contains 14 residues. The DNA for the CDR3 is TGTGCCATCAGTTCTAGCGGGAGCACAGATACGCAGTATTTT. The encoded protein is CAISSSGSTDTQYF.

Worth noting for this clonotype: The CDR3 carries no conserved terminal phenylalanine or tryptophan, so it likely arises from a read error. The chain links TRBV20-1 to TRBJ2-2, with TRBD2 identical over 7 bases. The junction had 8 bases not matched to a gene; V was cut back by 0 bases and J by 4 bases. Germline CDR1 DFQATT, CDR2 SNEGSKA (reference sequence). This CDR3 is built from 16 residues. The CDR3 is CSARDPGTMSTGELFI. DNA of the CDR3: TGCAGTGCTAGAGACCCCGGGACTATGAGCACCGGGGAGCTGTTTATT.

Note on this clonotype: Sequence at one end of the junction differs from germline and may be a read error. The chain uses TRBV20-1 and TRBJ1-2; perhaps TRBD1 as D (5 bases). From germline, CDR1 is DFQATT and CDR2 SNEGSKA (reference sequence). The CDR3 extends over 13 amino acids. For the CDR3, the DNA is TGCAGTGTTAGAATAGGGGCTAACTATGGCTATACCTTC. Encoded protein: CSVRIGANYGYTF.

Concerning this clonotype itself: A much more abundant neighbour one base away suggests this may be a read error. This chain links TRBV7-8 with TRBJ2-7; weak D call: TRBD2 (7 bases). CDR1 SGHVS and CDR2 FQNEAQ come from the germline V gene. This CDR3 region has 16 residues. The CDR3 spells CDSSLGKGGVGYEQYF. CDR3 nucleotides: TGTGACAGCAGCTTGGGGAAGGGGGGGGTAGGCTACGAGCAGTACTTC.

About this clonotype: The junction shows a germline mismatch at one end, possibly a read error. The rearrangement joins TRBV20-1 to TRBJ2-2, with 7 positions matching TRBD1. Germline-derived CDR1 and CDR2 are DFQATT and SNEGSKA (reference sequence). This CDR3 has 15 residues. As DNA, the CDR3 is TGCTGTGCTACCCGAGGACAGGAACTAAGAGGGGAGTTGTTTTTT. Encoded protein: CCATRGQELRGELFF.

As regards this clonotype: At one boundary the junction diverges from the germline segment, which might be a read error. The chain is built from TRBV11-1 and TRBJ2-2; maybe TRBD2 (5 bases). Germline values: CDR1 SGHAT, CDR2 FQDESV (reference sequence). The CDR3 has 14 residues. This chain's CDR3 is CASSYISGTGEPFF. The CDR3, as DNA: TGTGCTAGCAGCTATATTAGTGGCACCGGGGAGCCGTTTTTT.

In its sample, this clonotype was seen once. Likely a read error: the CDR3 ends without its conserved phenylalanine or tryptophan. The DNA is left out, because the CDR3 cannot be placed on it with certainty; the CDR3 is given as TCRdb lists it. This chain connects TRBV14 to TRBJ2-5; the D segment call TRBD2 is taken from the table without a DNA check. Termini included, the CDR3 measures 18 amino acids. The germline V gene encodes CDR1 SGHDN and CDR2 FVKESK. The CDR3 sequence is CANSMSFRTSGTGETQYI.